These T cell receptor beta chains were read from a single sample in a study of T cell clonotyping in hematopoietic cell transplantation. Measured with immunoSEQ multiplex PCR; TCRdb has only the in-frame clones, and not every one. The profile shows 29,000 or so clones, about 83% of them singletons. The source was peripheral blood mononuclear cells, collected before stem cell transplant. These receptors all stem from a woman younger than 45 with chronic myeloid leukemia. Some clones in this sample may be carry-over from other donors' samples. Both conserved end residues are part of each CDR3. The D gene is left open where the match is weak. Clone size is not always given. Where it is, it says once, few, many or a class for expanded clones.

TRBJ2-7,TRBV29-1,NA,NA,TGCAGCGTTGATGGGGGGTCCTACGAGCAGTACTTC,CSVDGGSYEQYF
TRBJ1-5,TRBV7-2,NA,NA,TGTGCCAGCAGTGTTCCGGGGGCGGATCAGCCCCAGCATTTT,CASSVPGADQPQHF
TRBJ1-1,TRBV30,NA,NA,TGTGCCTGGAGTGATGGAGGGAACACTGAAGCTTTCTTT,CAWSDGGNTEAFF
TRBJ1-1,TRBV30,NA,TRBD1,TGTGCCTGGAGTGTATCCCGGACAGGGTACACTGAAGCTTTCTTT,CAWSVSRTGYTEAFF
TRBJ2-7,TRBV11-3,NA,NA,TGTGCCAGCAGCTTAGACCACAGGGACTACGAGCAGTACTTC,CASSLDHRDYEQYF
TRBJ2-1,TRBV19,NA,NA,TGTGCCAGTAGTATAAGGACCGTCTCCTACAATGAGCAGTTCTTC,CASSIRTVSYNEQFF
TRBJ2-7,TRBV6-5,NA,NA,TGTGCCAGCAGTTACACTCCGACCGAGCAGTACTTC,CASSYTPTEQYF
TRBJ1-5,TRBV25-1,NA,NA,TGTGCCAGCAGTGTTGGACGCAATCAGCCCCAGCATTTT,CASSVGRNQPQHF
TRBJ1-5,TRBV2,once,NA,TGTGCCAGCAGGCCCGACAGCATCAATCAGCCCCAGCATTTT,CASRPDSINQPQHF
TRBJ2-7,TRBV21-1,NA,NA,TGTGCCAGCAGGAATACTGACAGGGTCCGACCCTACGAGCAGTACTTC,CASRNTDRVRPYEQYF
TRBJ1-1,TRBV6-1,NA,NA,TGTGCCAGCAGTGATCTCCTTCTATCACAGGGATGGAACACTGAAGCTTTCTTT,CASSDLLLSQGWNTEAFF
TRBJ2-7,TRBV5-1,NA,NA,TGCGCCAGCAGCCGAGATTCCTACGAGCAGTACTTC,CASSRDSYEQYF
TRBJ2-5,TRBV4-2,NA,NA,TGTGCCAGCAGCCATGGACTGAAACCCCTGGAAACCCAGTACTTC,CASSHGLKPLETQYF
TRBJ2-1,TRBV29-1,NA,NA,TGCAGCGTTGTACTGCCCTACAATGAGCAGTTCTTC,CSVVLPYNEQFF
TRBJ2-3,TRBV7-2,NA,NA,TGTGCCAGCAGCTTACAGGGGGGGTGGACAGATACGCAGTATTTT,CASSLQGGWTDTQYF
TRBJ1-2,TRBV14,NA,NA,TGTGCCAGCTCAACTAGCCGGGAGTACTATGGCTACACCTTC,CASSTSREYYGYTF
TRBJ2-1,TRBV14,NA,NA,TGTGCCAGCAGCGAGAGACTATCTTACAATGAGCAGTTCTTC,CASSERLSYNEQFF
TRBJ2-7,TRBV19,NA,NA,TGTGCCAGTAGTATAGCGGCAGGGCGGTACGAGCAGTACTTC,CASSIAAGRYEQYF
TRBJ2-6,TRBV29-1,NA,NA,TGCAGCGTGTACAGGGCTGGGGCCAACGTCCTGACTTTC,CSVYRAGANVLTF
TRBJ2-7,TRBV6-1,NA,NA,TGTGCCAGCAGTGAACGAGGGGGGCTGCTGATCTCCTACGAGCAGTACTTC,CASSERGGLLISYEQYF
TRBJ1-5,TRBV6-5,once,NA,TGTGCCAGCAGAGAGTCTAGCAATCAGCCCCAGCATTTT,CASRESSNQPQHF
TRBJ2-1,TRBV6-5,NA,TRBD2,TGTGCCAGCAGTGCGGGAGGCCCAGGGAATGAGCAGTTCTTC,CASSAGGPGNEQFF
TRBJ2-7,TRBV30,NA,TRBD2,TGTGCCTGGACCCGCCCCGGGGGGTACCTCTACGAGCAGTACTTC,CAWTRPGGYLYEQYF
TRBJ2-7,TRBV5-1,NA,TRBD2,TGCGCCAGCACCGGAGGGACTAGCGGGGTTCACGAGCAGTACTTC,CASTGGTSGVHEQYF
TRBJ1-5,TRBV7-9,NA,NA,TGTGCCAGCAGCGTGGGGGGGAGTATGCAGCCCCAGCATTTT,CASSVGGSMQPQHF
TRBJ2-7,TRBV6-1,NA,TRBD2,TGTGCCAGCACCGAGGGGAGGGTGAGCTCCTACGAGCAGTACTTC,CASTEGRVSSYEQYF
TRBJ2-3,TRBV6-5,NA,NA,TGTGCCAGCAGTTACTCGAGTCCCACAGATACGCAGTATTTT,CASSYSSPTDTQYF
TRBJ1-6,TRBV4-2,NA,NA,TGTGCCAGCAGCCAAGTATCTAGGGGGGAAATGGGTAATTCACCCCTCCACTTT,CASSQVSRGEMGNSPLHF
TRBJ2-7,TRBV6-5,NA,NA,TGTGCCAGCAGCTCCAGCGGGTCCCGCTACGAGCAGTACTTC,CASSSSGSRYEQYF
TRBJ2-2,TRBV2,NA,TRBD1,TGTGCCAGCAGGATGGGACAGGGGAGTACCGGGGAGCTGTTTTTT,CASRMGQGSTGELFF
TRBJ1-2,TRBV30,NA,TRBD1,TGTGCCTGGAGTGCCGGGACAGGGCATCTAGGGGGCTATGGCTACACCTTC,CAWSAGTGHLGGYGYTF
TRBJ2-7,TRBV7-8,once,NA,TGTGCCAGCAGCTTAGGCCCCGTGCAGGACGAGCAGTACTTC,CASSLGPVQDEQYF
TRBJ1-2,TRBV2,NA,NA,TGTGCCAGCATTTGGGGATTCTATGGCTACACCTTC,CASIWGFYGYTF
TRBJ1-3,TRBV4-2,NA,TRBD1,TGTGCCAGCAGCTTCAGCCCCAACAGGGGGGTTGGGGACACCATATATTTT,CASSFSPNRGVGDTIYF
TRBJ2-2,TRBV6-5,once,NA,TGTGCCAGCAGGCCAAGAAGGGATATCGGGGAGCTGTTTTTT,CASRPRRDIGELFF
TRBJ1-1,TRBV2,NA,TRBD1,TGTGCCAGCAACAGAGACAGGGCTGAAGCTTTCTTT,CASNRDRAEAFF
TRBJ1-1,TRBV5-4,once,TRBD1,TGTGCCAGCAGCTTGGGAAAGGGGGCGCGAACTGAAGCTTTCTTT,CASSLGKGARTEAFF
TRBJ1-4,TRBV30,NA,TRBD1,TGTGCCTGGAGATCGGGACAGAAAGCAACTAATGAAAAACTGTTTTTT,CAWRSGQKATNEKLFF
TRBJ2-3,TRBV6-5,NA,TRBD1,TGTGCCAGCAGTTACGGACAGGGAGATACGCAGTATTTT,CASSYGQGDTQYF
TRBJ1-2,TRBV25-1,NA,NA,TGTGCCAGCAGCCGGACGGTAAACTATGGCTACACCTTC,CASSRTVNYGYTF